This is a list of T cell receptor beta chains from one sample in a study of blood T cells in healthy people across ages. TCRdb reprocessed the 5' RACE reads via MiXCR and lists one record per CDR3 protein. The table lists some 780,000 distinct CDR3 sequences, 56% of them singletons. Sequencing was done on a sample of blood. These receptors came from a man in his forties in good health. Each CDR3 is given with its conserved first and last residue. The D gene is left open where the match is weak. Clone size is shown for a subset of rows, as once, few, many or a class of expanded clone.

j_call: TRBJ2-1; cdr3_length: 13; d_call: TRBD1; v_call: TRBV6-5; clone_size: few; cdr3_nt: TGTGCCAGCATCAGTGACAGGGGACATGAGCAGTTCTTC; cdr3_aa: CASISDRGHEQFF
j_call: TRBJ1-2; cdr3_length: 11; d_call: -; v_call: TRBV9; clone_size: -; cdr3_nt: TGTGCCAGCAGTCATCTTTATGGCTACACCTTC; cdr3_aa: CASSHLYGYTF
j_call: TRBJ2-5; cdr3_length: 14; d_call: -; v_call: TRBV5-1; clone_size: -; cdr3_nt: TGCGCCAGCAGCTTGGTTGCAGGGGAAGAGACCCAGTACTTC; cdr3_aa: CASSLVAGEETQYF
j_call: TRBJ1-4; cdr3_length: 11; d_call: TRBD1; v_call: TRBV6-5; clone_size: -; cdr3_nt: TGTGCCAGCAGTAACAGGGGGCAGCTGTTTTTT; cdr3_aa: CASSNRGQLFF
j_call: TRBJ2-5; cdr3_length: 15; d_call: TRBD2; v_call: TRBV20-1; clone_size: once; cdr3_nt: TGCAGTGCGGACCGGGGGGGCGGGAGTGGTGAGACCCAGTACTTC; cdr3_aa: CSADRGGGSGETQYF
j_call: TRBJ2-7; cdr3_length: 18; d_call: -; v_call: TRBV7-8; clone_size: many; cdr3_nt: TGTGCCAGCAGCTCCATAGACTGGACTCACCACCTCTCCTACGAGCAGTACTTC; cdr3_aa: CASSSIDWTHHLSYEQYF
j_call: TRBJ2-4; cdr3_length: 16; d_call: TRBD2; v_call: TRBV28; clone_size: once; cdr3_nt: TGTGCCAGTACGGGACTAGCGGTCCTAGCCAAAAACATTCAGTACTTC; cdr3_aa: CASTGLAVLAKNIQYF
j_call: TRBJ2-5; cdr3_length: 12; d_call: TRBD1; v_call: TRBV20-1; clone_size: -; cdr3_nt: TGCAGTACCCCGGGACAGCAAGAGACCCAGTACTTC; cdr3_aa: CSTPGQQETQYF
j_call: TRBJ2-1; cdr3_length: 13; d_call: -; v_call: TRBV6-2/TRBV6-3; clone_size: few; cdr3_nt: TGTGCCAGCAGTTATCACACCTACAATGAGCAGTTCTTC; cdr3_aa: CASSYHTYNEQFF
j_call: TRBJ2-3; cdr3_length: 17; d_call: TRBD1; v_call: TRBV7-3; clone_size: -; cdr3_nt: TGTGCCAGCAGCTACGGGACAGGAGCCTTTAGCACAGATACGCAGTATTTT; cdr3_aa: CASSYGTGAFSTDTQYF
j_call: TRBJ2-7; cdr3_length: 15; d_call: -; v_call: TRBV28; clone_size: few; cdr3_nt: TGTGCCAGCAGTCACAGGGAGGTCGGCCCCTACGAGCAGTACTTC; cdr3_aa: CASSHREVGPYEQYF
j_call: TRBJ2-7; cdr3_length: 16; d_call: -; v_call: TRBV5-1; clone_size: -; cdr3_nt: TGCGCCAGCAGCTTGTCTTCCCTAGGGGGGTCCTACGAGCAGTACTTC; cdr3_aa: CASSLSSLGGSYEQYF
j_call: TRBJ1-2; cdr3_length: 16; d_call: TRBD1; v_call: TRBV7-9; clone_size: -; cdr3_nt: TGTGCCAGCAGCTTAGTGGGGGGACAGGTCTTGGATGGCTACACCTTC; cdr3_aa: CASSLVGGQVLDGYTF
j_call: TRBJ2-7; cdr3_length: 14; d_call: -; v_call: TRBV29-1; clone_size: few; cdr3_nt: TGCAGCGTTGATTTTGGCGGGGCCTCCTACGAGCAGTACTTC; cdr3_aa: CSVDFGGASYEQYF
j_call: TRBJ1-2; cdr3_length: 16; d_call: TRBD1; v_call: TRBV15; clone_size: -; cdr3_nt: TGTGCCACCAGCAGGACGGACAGGGAGGGTCCCGGTGGCTACACCTTC; cdr3_aa: CATSRTDREGPGGYTF
j_call: TRBJ2-3; cdr3_length: 15; d_call: -; v_call: TRBV9; clone_size: -; cdr3_nt: TGTGCCAGCAGCGTAGCCAGTAGAAGCACAGATACGCAGTATTTT; cdr3_aa: CASSVASRSTDTQYF
j_call: TRBJ1-2; cdr3_length: 12; d_call: -; v_call: TRBV25-1; clone_size: -; cdr3_nt: TGTGCCAGCAATGGGGCGGGATATGGCTACACCTTC; cdr3_aa: CASNGAGYGYTF
j_call: TRBJ2-7; cdr3_length: 15; d_call: -; v_call: TRBV9; clone_size: few; cdr3_nt: TGTGCCAGCAGCGTAACTATCGGGGTACCCTACGAGCAGTACTTC; cdr3_aa: CASSVTIGVPYEQYF
j_call: TRBJ1-1; cdr3_length: 11; d_call: -; v_call: TRBV29-1; clone_size: -; cdr3_nt: TGCAGCGTTGTGGTTAGTACTGAAGCTTTCTTT; cdr3_aa: CSVVVSTEAFF
j_call: TRBJ1-2; cdr3_length: 12; d_call: -; v_call: TRBV29-1; clone_size: -; cdr3_nt: TGCAGCGACCGGGACCGAGCCTTCGGCTACACCTTC; cdr3_aa: CSDRDRAFGYTF
j_call: TRBJ2-3; cdr3_length: 16; d_call: TRBD2; v_call: TRBV5-1; clone_size: -; cdr3_nt: TGCGCCAGCAGCTTGGAAGGCGGGGGAAACACAGATACGCAGTATTTT; cdr3_aa: CASSLEGGGNTDTQYF
j_call: TRBJ2-1; cdr3_length: 16; d_call: TRBD2; v_call: TRBV7-2; clone_size: -; cdr3_nt: TGTGCCAGCAGCTTAGATTGGACTAGCGGACTCAATGAGCAGTTCTTC; cdr3_aa: CASSLDWTSGLNEQFF
j_call: TRBJ2-7; cdr3_length: 16; d_call: TRBD2; v_call: TRBV11-2; clone_size: -; cdr3_nt: TGTGCCAGCAGCTTAGTGGAGGCGGGAGGGCCATACGAGCAGTACTTC; cdr3_aa: CASSLVEAGGPYEQYF
j_call: TRBJ2-7; cdr3_length: 15; d_call: -; v_call: TRBV9; clone_size: -; cdr3_nt: TGTGCCAGCAGCCCCACACCTCATGGAGCGGACGAGCAGTACTTC; cdr3_aa: CASSPTPHGADEQYF
j_call: TRBJ2-7; cdr3_length: 13; d_call: -; v_call: TRBV20-1; clone_size: -; cdr3_nt: TGCAGTGCTAGACCGGCGGGAAACTACGAGCAGTACTTC; cdr3_aa: CSARPAGNYEQYF